What follows are 7 T cell receptor beta chains derived from one specimen sequenced in a study of blood T cell dynamics during melanoma immunotherapy. Time point described: week 3, after first cycle of checkpoint inhibitor. This table comes from immunoSEQ multiplex PCR, and its TCRdb copy is limited to in-frame clones, with some not included. The profile shows roughly 7,600 clones, under 90% of them singletons. The starting material was blood, obtained from a patient treated with checkpoint blockade. The receptors were gathered from a human donor with melanoma.

This chain uses TRBV5-4 with TRBJ1-2; D possibly corresponds to TRBD1 (6 bases). Deletions cut 0 bases from V and 7 bases from J, with 19 bases between. Germline V CDR1 and CDR2: SGHNT, YYREEE (reference sequence). The CDR3 has 16 residues. The CDR3 here is CASSLGTDRPIGGYTF. Written as DNA, the CDR3 is TGTGCCAGCAGCTTGGGGACAGACAGACCTATTGGTGGCTACACCTTC.

The rearrangement uses TRBV30 and TRBJ1-5; no clear D gene. CDR1 GTSNPN and CDR2 SVGIG come from the germline V gene (reference sequence). V was trimmed by 2 bases and J by 2 bases, leaving 10 bases between them. The CDR3 extends over 14 amino acids. The CDR3 loop reads CAWSPNQGNQPQHF. In nucleotides, the CDR3 is TGTGCCTGGAGTCCCAACCAGGGCAATCAGCCCCAGCATTTT.

In nucleotides, the CDR3 is TGTGCCAGTAGTGTGGGGGGATCATACGGAGCCACTGAAGCTTTCTTT. This codes for CASSVGGSYGATEAFF. This chain connects TRBV19 to TRBJ1-1; a possible D gene is TRBD1 (5 bases). V was clipped by 5 bases and J by 4 bases, with 20 bases between them. This CDR3 spans 16 amino acids. Germline CDR1 reads LNHDA; CDR2 reads SQIVND (reference sequence).

This chain joins TRBV28 and TRBJ1-3; 8 bases align to TRBD1. V was pared by 4 bases and J by 1 base, with 3 bases of the junction left unmatched. Germline loops: CDR1 MDHEN, CDR2 SYDVKM. The length of the CDR3 is 15 residues. CDR3 loop: CASSWTGRSGNTIYF. In DNA form, the CDR3 reads TGTGCCAGCAGTTGGACAGGGCGGTCTGGAAACACCATATATTTT.

This chain links TRBV5-4 with TRBJ2-7; 8 nucleotides align to TRBD1. The CDR3 runs to 15 residues. Germline CDR1 reads SGHNT; CDR2 reads YYREEE (reference sequence). V gave up 4 bases and J gave up 3 bases; unmatched junction bases: 9. In nucleotides, the CDR3 is TGTGCCAGCAGCCCGGGACAGGATTCTAGCTACGAGCAGTACTTC. The encoded protein is CASSPGQDSSYEQYF.

This clone was recorded a few times. The identical CDR3 is also encoded by other nucleotide sequences in the sample. CDR3 amino acids: CASSPRQGGDQPQHF. The CDR3 DNA is TGTGCCAGTAGTCCCCGACAGGGAGGGGATCAGCCCCAGCATTTT. V gene TRBV19 combines with J gene TRBJ1-5; TRBD1 aligns across 7 bases. V lost 5 bases, J lost 5 bases, and 9 bases stayed unmatched. Germline lookup yields CDR1 LNHDA and CDR2 SQIVND (reference sequence). This CDR3 has 15 amino acids.

The chain links TRBV10-1 to TRBJ2-7; 11 bases agree with TRBD1. The CDR3 has 15 amino acids. J lost 4 bases, V lost 0 bases, and 2 bases had no gene match. CDR1 and CDR2 (germline): WNHNN, SYGVQD (reference sequence). This chain's CDR3 is CASSESGTGGYEQYF. The CDR3 nucleotides read TGCGCCAGCAGTGAGTCCGGGACAGGGGGGTACGAGCAGTACTTC.